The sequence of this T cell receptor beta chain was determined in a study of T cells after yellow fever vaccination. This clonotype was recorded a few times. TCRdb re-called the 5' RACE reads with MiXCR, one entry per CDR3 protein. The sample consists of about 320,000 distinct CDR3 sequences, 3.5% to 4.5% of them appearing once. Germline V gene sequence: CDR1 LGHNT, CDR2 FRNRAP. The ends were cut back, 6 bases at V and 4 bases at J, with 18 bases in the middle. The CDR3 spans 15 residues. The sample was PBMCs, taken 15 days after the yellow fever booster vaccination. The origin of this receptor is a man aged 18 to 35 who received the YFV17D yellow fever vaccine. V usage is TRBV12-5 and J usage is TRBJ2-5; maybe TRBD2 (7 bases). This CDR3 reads CASGPRGGLPETQYF. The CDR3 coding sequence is TGTGCTAGTGGCCCTAGGGGGGGGCTCCCAGAGACCCAGTACTTC.